The 20 T cell receptor beta chains given below trace back to one sample, sequenced in a study of vaccination effects on CD4 cells after COVID-19. Antigens for these TCRs are unknown. Profiling relied on immunoSEQ multiplex PCR, and the TCRdb table lists in-frame clones only, not all of them. The sample includes tens of thousands of clones, approximately 70% seen only once; the top ten take approximately 16%. Within the ViraFEST assay, antigen-specific CD4+ T cells underwent expansion with viral peptide pools prior to sequencing. A 10-day culture period preceded the isolation of CD4+ T cells. Previously uninfected by SARS-CoV-2, the vaccine recipients also showed negative nucleocapsid antibodies. This specimen was CD4+ T cells from PBMCs cultured with SARS-CoV-2 spike peptides, taken before COVID-19 vaccination. All receptors derive from a human donor who received a COVID-19 vaccine.

This chain uses TRBV7-6 with TRBJ1-3; tentatively, D is TRBD1 (6 bases). Per the germline V gene, CDR1 is SGHVS and CDR2 is FNYEAQ. V was cut by 1 base and J by 2 bases, with 12 bases left in between. The CDR3 totals 16 residues. The CDR3 here is CASSLDNRAAGNTIYF. The CDR3 nucleotides are TGTGCCAGCAGCTTAGACAACAGGGCCGCTGGAAACACCATATATTTT.

The rearrangement links TRBV29-1 to TRBJ2-1, with 11 bases matching TRBD2. The length of the CDR3 is 15 residues. Losses at the gene ends were 6 bases for V and 3 bases for J; bases not matched to a gene: 7. Germline V gene sequence: CDR1 SQVTM, CDR2 ANQGSEA. The CDR3 nucleotides are TGCAGCGTCGCCGGGACTAGCGGAAACTACAATGAGCAGTTCTTC. Translation: CSVAGTSGNYNEQFF.

V is TRBV7-2 and J is TRBJ1-2; possibly TRBD1 for D (6 bases). Germline V gene lookup returns CDR1 SGHTA and CDR2 FQGNSA. The CDR3 spans 14 residues. The V gene lost 0 bases and the J gene lost 8 bases, with 13 bases spanning the gap. The CDR3 DNA is TGTGCCAGCAGCTTAGCGACGGGGGCGGGAGGCTACACCTTC. It codes for CASSLATGAGGYTF. Together with reference TRBV7-2 and TRBJ1-2, the CDR3 gives the full variable domain: GAGVSQSPSNKVTEKGKDVELRCDPISGHTALYWYRQSLGQGLEFLIYFQGNSAPDKSGLPSDRFSAERTGGSVSTLTIQRTQQEDSAVYLCASSLATGAGGYTFGSGTRLTVV.

This clone was seen a few times. For the CDR3, the DNA is TGTGCCAGCAGTTTGCTACGCGGGACGAGCTCCTACGAGCAGTACTTC. It is translated as CASSLLRGTSSYEQYF. The chain carries TRBV27 and TRBJ2-7; tentatively, D is TRBD2 (6 bases). Germline CDR1 is MNHEY and CDR2 is SMNVEV (reference sequence). CDR3 size: 16 residues. The germline V and J ends were trimmed by 3 bases and 0 bases, with 15 bases remaining between them.

The V call is TRBV7-9, the J call TRBJ1-5; D call uncertain. This CDR3 is 14 amino acids long. V was trimmed by 3 bases and J by 4 bases, leaving 10 bases between them. Per the germline V gene, CDR1 is SEHNR and CDR2 is FQNEAQ (reference sequence). CDR3 loop: CASSLETVNQPQHF. The DNA for the CDR3 is TGTGCCAGCAGCTTGGAAACAGTGAATCAGCCCCAGCATTTT.

The rearrangement uses TRBV19 and TRBJ2-5; tentatively, D is TRBD1 or TRBD2 (5 bases each). Trimming shortened V by 7 bases and J by 3 bases, and 27 bases separated the two germline ends. CDR1 and CDR2 (germline): LNHDA, SQIVND (reference sequence). This CDR3 region has 18 residues. The CDR3 DNA sequence: TGTGCCAGTACCATACCACCTACGCGATGGGACCACAAAGAGACCCAGTACTTC. Protein sequence: CASTIPPTRWDHKETQYF.

V gene TRBV4-3 combines with J gene TRBJ1-5, with 7 bases aligning to TRBD1. This CDR3 comprises 16 residues. The trim removed 0 bases at V and 8 bases at J, leaving 10 bases unmatched. In germline, CDR1 is LGHNA, CDR2 YSLEER. CDR3 residues: CASSQEVTGVVKPQHF. DNA of the CDR3: TGCGCCAGCAGCCAAGAGGTTACAGGGGTTGTCAAGCCCCAGCATTTT.

This clone showed up just a few times. The chain recombines TRBV5-1 with TRBJ1-2; 7 nucleotides agree with TRBD1. Germline V CDR1 and CDR2: SGHRS, YFSETQ. CDR3 size: 14 residues. V lost 0 bases to trimming and J lost 6 bases; unmatched junction nucleotides: 5. The CDR3 protein is CASSLDQGEDGYTF. Here the CDR3 DNA reads TGCGCCAGCAGCTTGGACCAGGGGGAGGATGGCTACACCTTC.

The chain uses TRBV5-4 and TRBJ1-1, with D perhaps matching TRBD1 (6 bases). V was clipped by 0 bases and J by 0 bases, with 9 bases between them. This CDR3 is built from 15 residues. Germline V gene data show CDR1 as SGHNT and CDR2 as YYREEE (reference sequence). CDR3 loop: CASSLVGGLNTEAFF. The CDR3 DNA reads as TGTGCCAGCAGCTTGGTAGGGGGGCTGAACACTGAAGCTTTCTTT.

This clone has a handful of counts. V is TRBV9 and J is TRBJ2-1; D is possibly TRBD1 (6 bases). The ends were cut back, 2 bases at V and 3 bases at J, with 12 bases in the middle. The CDR3 length is 15 residues. Germline assignment: CDR1 SGDLS and CDR2 YYNGEE. CDR3 nucleotides: TGTGCCAGCAGCGTGGACAGTTCTAACTACAATGAGCAGTTCTTC. It encodes CASSVDSSNYNEQFF.

The chain is built from TRBV7-9 and TRBJ2-1; 16 positions agree with TRBD2. From germline, CDR1 is SEHNR and CDR2 FQNEAQ (reference sequence). J gave up 10 bases and V 4 bases, and 1 base lay outside the gene matches. There are 14 residues in the CDR3. The CDR3 sequence is CASSWGLAGGEQFF. In nucleotides, the CDR3 is TGTGCCAGCAGCTGGGGACTAGCGGGGGGGGAGCAGTTCTTC.

CDR3 in amino acids: CASSSQERQPQHF. Here the CDR3 DNA reads TGTGCCAGCAGCAGCCAGGAGAGGCAGCCCCAGCATTTT. J is TRBJ1-5 and V is TRBV12-3 or TRBV12-4; D call uncertain. This CDR3 is built from 13 residues. V shed 6 bases and J shed 7 bases, with 13 bases lying between them.

The CDR3 is CASRSAWTGSTDTQYF. CDR3 coding DNA: TGTGCCAGCAGATCGGCCTGGACAGGGAGCACAGATACGCAGTATTTT. This chain joins TRBV19 and TRBJ2-3; 8 bases map to TRBD1. CDR1 is LNHDA, CDR2 SQIVND, per germline (reference sequence). The CDR3 is 16 residues long. V was clipped by 9 bases and J by 0 bases; unmatched bases: 11.

The rearrangement uses TRBV30 and TRBJ1-5; D gene unclear. Germline assignment: CDR1 GTSNPN and CDR2 SVGIG (reference sequence). This CDR3 is 13 amino acids long. Trimming took 0 bases from V and 3 from J, leaving 6 bases between them. Written as DNA, the CDR3 is TGTGCCTGGAGTGTAGACTACAATCAGCCCCAGCATTTT. Amino acid sequence: CAWSVDYNQPQHF.

Only one count was recorded for this clone. This CDR3 reads CASSQRDRTYEQYF. CDR3 sequence (DNA): TGTGCCAGCAGCCAAAGGGACAGGACCTACGAGCAGTACTTC. The chain joins TRBV3-1 (or the pseudogene TRBV3-2) to TRBJ2-7; 8 positions agree with TRBD1. The CDR3 runs 14 residues. CDR1 and CDR2 from the germline V gene are LGHDT and YNNKEL (reference sequence). V shed 2 bases, J shed 2 bases, and the junction held 2 bases outside the gene matches.

The chain is built from TRBV7-2 and TRBJ1-5, with 10 bases fitting TRBD1. The CDR3 sequence is 14 residues long. With V trimmed by 4 bases and J by 5 bases, 2 bases remained unmatched. Germline V gene data show CDR1 as SGHTA and CDR2 as FQGNSA. CDR3 DNA: TGTGCCAGCAGCTCGACAGGGGGCGATCAGCCCCAGCATTTT. As protein: CASSSTGGDQPQHF. Looking up the rest from reference TRBV7-2 and TRBJ1-5 gives the full variable domain: GAGVSQSPSNKVTEKGKDVELRCDPISGHTALYWYRQSLGQGLEFLIYFQGNSAPDKSGLPSDRFSAERTGGSVSTLTIQRTQQEDSAVYLCASSSTGGDQPQHFGDGTRLSIL.

The gene calls are TRBV20-1 and TRBJ2-1, with D unclear. In germline, CDR1 is DFQATT, CDR2 SNEGSKA (reference sequence). V gave up 3 bases and J gave up 10 bases, with 7 bases separating them. This CDR3 spans 10 amino acids. The CDR3 spells CSASVSEQFF. CDR3 nucleotide sequence: TGCAGTGCTAGTGTGAGCGAGCAGTTCTTC.

This sequence joins TRBV3-1 (or the pseudogene TRBV3-2) and TRBJ2-3; D not resolved. The CDR3 sequence is 12 residues long. Germline V CDR1 and CDR2: LGHDT, YNNKEL (reference sequence). V was pared by 4 bases and J by 6 bases, with 8 bases between. This CDR3 reads CASSPQRDTQYF. The CDR3 DNA is TGTGCCAGCAGCCCTCAGAGGGATACGCAGTATTTT.

This chain links TRBV6-6 with TRBJ1-1; no reliable D call. This CDR3 region has 15 residues. The V gene lost 6 bases and the J gene lost 1 base, with 15 bases spanning the gap. CDR1 and CDR2 (germline): MNHNY, SVGAGI (reference sequence). The CDR3 coding sequence is TGTGCCAGCAGGCGGTTAGCTCGAACGAACACTGAAGCTTTCTTT. It yields the protein CASRRLARTNTEAFF.

The rearrangement joins TRBV3-1 (or the pseudogene TRBV3-2) to TRBJ1-5; maybe TRBD1 (5 bases). Germline V gives CDR1 LGHDT, CDR2 YNNKEL (reference sequence). The CDR3 has 13 residues. V lost 0 bases and J 7 bases, leaving 7 bases between the germline ends. The CDR3 sequence is CASSQEGGQPQHF. The DNA for the CDR3 is TGTGCCAGCAGCCAAGAGGGGGGGCAGCCCCAGCATTTT.